A selection of T cell receptor beta chains follows, all from one sample in a study of blood T cell repertoires in COVID-19. Profiled with immunoSEQ multiplex PCR; TCRdb holds only in-frame clones, not every one. The profile shows about 93,000 clones, 80% of them singletons. The sample consisted of peripheral blood. These receptors came from a human donor in a cohort sampled during active COVID-19. CDR3s include the opening cysteine and the closing phenylalanine or tryptophan. D genes are given only for firm matches. Only some rows state a clone size, as once, few, many or a class for expanded clones.

j_gene | d_gene | abundance | v_gene | CDR3nt | CDR3aa
TRBJ2-2 | - | - | TRBV5-1 | TGCGCCAGCAGCTTCACAGGGTGGGCCAACACCGGGGAGCTGTTTTTT | CASSFTGWANTGELFF
TRBJ2-5 | TRBD1 | - | TRBV5-6 | TGTGCCAGCAGCTTGGTATGGGACAGGAACGAAGAGACCCAGTACTTC | CASSLVWDRNEETQYF
TRBJ1-6 | - | - | TRBV28 | TGTGCCAGCAGTACCGCAGGGGTACGTAATTCACCCCTCCACTTT | CASSTAGVRNSPLHF
TRBJ1-2 | TRBD1 | - | TRBV30 | TGTGCCTGGAGAGGCACAGGGGTCGGCTACACCTTC | CAWRGTGVGYTF
TRBJ2-3 | TRBD2 | many | TRBV5-4 | TGTGCCAGCAGCCGGGAGGATATGCAGATACGAGATGCAGATACGCAGTATTTT | CASSREDMQIRDADTQYF
TRBJ1-1 | - | - | TRBV6-5 | TGTGCCAGCAGTTACTCTCTCTCCCGTAAAAACACTGAAGCTTTCTTT | CASSYSLSRKNTEAFF
TRBJ2-3 | TRBD2 | once | TRBV27 | TGTGCCAGCAGCCCTTGGGGGAGCGGGGGGGCAGCAGATACGCAGTATTTT | CASSPWGSGGAADTQYF
TRBJ1-4 | TRBD1 | - | TRBV11-2 | TGTGCCAGCAGCGCCCGACAGGGAGGAAAAGAAAAACTGTTTTTT | CASSARQGGKEKLFF
TRBJ1-2 | TRBD1 | once | TRBV27 | TGTGCCAGCAGGGGACAGGGGATTGGGGGCTACACCTTC | CASRGQGIGGYTF
TRBJ1-5 | - | - | TRBV24-1 | TGTGCCACCAGTGACGGACACCCTTCCAATCAGCCCCAGCATTTT | CATSDGHPSNQPQHF
TRBJ2-3 | - | - | TRBV6-5 | TGTGCCAGCAGAACTAGCTCAGATACGCAGTATTTT | CASRTSSDTQYF
TRBJ2-7 | TRBD1 | - | TRBV6-5 | TGTGCCAGCAGTTACTCGGGGACAGGGCTAAACGAGCAGTACTTC | CASSYSGTGLNEQYF
TRBJ2-6 | - | once | TRBV12-1 | TGTGCCAGCATCTCGTTAGAACTAGCGGTGAGGACTGGGGCCAACGTCCTGACTTTC | CASISLELAVRTGANVLTF
TRBJ2-7 | TRBD2 | once | TRBV5-6 | TGTGCCAGCAGCTTGTGGGGGCTTCTAGCGGGATACGAGCAGTACTTC | CASSLWGLLAGYEQYF
TRBJ1-2 | - | few | TRBV7-2 | TGTGCCAGCAGCGCAGACTCCACTAACTATGGCTACACCTTC | CASSADSTNYGYTF
TRBJ2-7 | - | - | TRBV5-1 | TGCGCCAGCAGCCTTTGGGGCGGGAACTCCTACGAGCAGTACTTC | CASSLWGGNSYEQYF
TRBJ2-7 | TRBD2 | few | TRBV2 | TGTGCCAGCAGTGCACAGCCTAGCGGGAGGGCCCGGGACGAGCAGTACTTC | CASSAQPSGRARDEQYF
TRBJ2-2 | TRBD1 | - | TRBV28 | TGTGCCAGCAGGCCCGGGACAGGGTTCTTTGGGACCGGGGAGCTGTTTTTT | CASRPGTGFFGTGELFF
TRBJ2-2 | - | once | TRBV10-3 | TGTGCCATCAGGACTACGAACACCGGGGAGCTGTTTTTT | CAIRTTNTGELFF
TRBJ1-6 | - | - | TRBV7-9 | TGTGCCAGCAGCTTAAGGGGCGATAATTCACCCCTCCACTTT | CASSLRGDNSPLHF
TRBJ1-6 | - | - | TRBV6-6 | TGTGCCAGCAAGAGCCCTAATTCACCCCTCCACTTT | CASKSPNSPLHF
TRBJ1-6 | - | - | TRBV30 | TGTGCCTGGAGTGTCGGAGCAAGGAATTCACCCCTCCACTTT | CAWSVGARNSPLHF
TRBJ1-1 | - | - | TRBV6-5 | TGTGCCAGCAGGGGCTGGGGTGGGGCTAACACTGAAGCTTTCTTT | CASRGWGGANTEAFF
TRBJ2-1 | TRBD2 | - | TRBV19 | TGTGCCAGTAGGGTTAGCGGGAGTGGTAGCAATGAGCAGTTCTTC | CASRVSGSGSNEQFF
TRBJ2-3 | - | - | TRBV7-9 | TGTGCCAGCAGCCCGGGACTGTCTAGCACAGATACGCAGTATTTT | CASSPGLSSTDTQYF
TRBJ2-1 | TRBD2 | - | TRBV24-1 | TGTGCCACCAGCTCCTATGGGGCTAGCGGGGACAATGAGCAGTTCTTC | CATSSYGASGDNEQFF
TRBJ1-1 | - | - | TRBV7-9 | TGTGCCAGCAGCTTTTTCGGGGCAGGGGAGAACACTGAAGCTTTCTTT | CASSFFGAGENTEAFF
TRBJ2-7 | TRBD1 | - | TRBV11-2 | TGTGCCAGCAGTTTTACACAGGGGGGTTCCTACGAGCAGTACTTC | CASSFTQGGSYEQYF
TRBJ1-3 | TRBD1 | - | TRBV5-8 | TGTGCCAGCGGCCGGGACAGCTCTGGAAACACCATATATTTT | CASGRDSSGNTIYF
TRBJ2-1 | - | once | TRBV7-9 | TGTGCCAGCAGCTTCTACAGGGTAATCCACAATGAGCAGTTCTTC | CASSFYRVIHNEQFF
TRBJ2-6 | - | - | TRBV14 | TGTGCCAGCAGCTATCAGGGGTCTGGGGCCAACGTCCTGACTTTC | CASSYQGSGANVLTF
TRBJ2-3 | TRBD2 | - | TRBV28 | TGTGCCAGCAGTTTATTGGGACTAGCGGGGGGTAGCACAGATACGCAGTATTTT | CASSLLGLAGGSTDTQYF
TRBJ2-1 | TRBD2 | - | TRBV10-2 | TGCGCCAGCAGTGAGGCCGGGAGGGGGAGTGGGCAGTTCTTC | CASSEAGRGSGQFF
TRBJ2-1 | TRBD2 | - | TRBV2 | TGTGCCAGCAGGAGCGGGGGGGTCTTTAATGAGCAGTTCTTC | CASRSGGVFNEQFF
TRBJ2-6 | TRBD1 | - | TRBV5-5 | TGTGCCAGCAGCTCAGATCCGGGACAGCTTTCTGGGGCCAACGTCCTGACTTTC | CASSSDPGQLSGANVLTF
TRBJ1-2 | - | few | TRBV7-2 | TGTGCCAGCAGCTTAAATGTTGTGGCAGGGGCCGACTATGGCTACACCTTC | CASSLNVVAGADYGYTF
TRBJ2-1 | TRBD2 | - | TRBV10-3 | TGTGCCATCAGTGAGTCGGTGGGAGGGCCAAACAATGAGCAGTTCTTC | CAISESVGGPNNEQFF
TRBJ1-4 | TRBD1 | - | TRBV30 | TGTGCCTGGAGTGTAGGGGGCGGCGAAAAACTGTTTTTT | CAWSVGGGEKLFF
TRBJ2-7 | TRBD2 | once | TRBV4-1 | TGCGCCAGCAGCCGATTACTAGCGGGGGCCCCCTACGAGCAGTACTTC | CASSRLLAGAPYEQYF
TRBJ1-2 | TRBD1 | - | TRBV19 | TGTGCCAGTAGTAAAAGGACAGGGGGTTCTGGCTACACCTTC | CASSKRTGGSGYTF
TRBJ1-6 | TRBD1 | - | TRBV3-1/TRBV3-2 | TGTGCCAGCAGCCAAGATCCAGGGGGCAGTAGTTCACCCCTCCACTTT | CASSQDPGGSSSPLHF
TRBJ2-5 | TRBD2 | - | TRBV28 | TGTGCCAGCAGTTTTTGGACTAGCGGCAACCAAGAGACCCAGTACTTC | CASSFWTSGNQETQYF
TRBJ2-3 | TRBD2 | - | TRBV7-3 | TGTGCCAGCAGCCCTACTAGCGGGCGGGCGGATACGCAGTATTTT | CASSPTSGRADTQYF
TRBJ2-5 | - | once | TRBV28 | TGTGCCAGCAGTTTCGACAGGAGAGAGACCCAGTACTTC | CASSFDRRETQYF